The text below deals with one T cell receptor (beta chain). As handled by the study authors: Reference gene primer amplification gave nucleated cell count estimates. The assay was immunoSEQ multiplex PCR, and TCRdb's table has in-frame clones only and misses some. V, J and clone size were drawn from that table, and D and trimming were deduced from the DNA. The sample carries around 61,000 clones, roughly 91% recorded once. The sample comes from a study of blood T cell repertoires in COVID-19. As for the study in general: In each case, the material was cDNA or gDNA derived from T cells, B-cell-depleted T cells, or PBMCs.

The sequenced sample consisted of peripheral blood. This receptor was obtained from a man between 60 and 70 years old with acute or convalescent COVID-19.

In DNA form, the CDR3 reads TGTGCCACCAGCAGAGAGTTGACAGGGACGATTCAGAACACTGAAGCTTTCTTT. Translating gives CATSRELTGTIQNTEAFF. This chain links TRBV15 with TRBJ1-1, with 7 bases matching TRBD1. This CDR3 is built from 18 residues. CDR1 and CDR2 from the germline V gene are LNHNV and YYDKDF (reference sequence). V lost 0 bases and J lost 1; bases outside the gene matches: 11. Full variable domain (remainder filled in from reference TRBV15 and TRBJ1-1): DAMVIQNPRYQVTQFGKPVTLSCSQTLNHNVMYWYQQKSSQAPKLLFHYYDKDFNNEADTPDNFQSRRPNTSFCFLDIRSPGLGDTAMYLCATSRELTGTIQNTEAFFGQGTRLTVV.